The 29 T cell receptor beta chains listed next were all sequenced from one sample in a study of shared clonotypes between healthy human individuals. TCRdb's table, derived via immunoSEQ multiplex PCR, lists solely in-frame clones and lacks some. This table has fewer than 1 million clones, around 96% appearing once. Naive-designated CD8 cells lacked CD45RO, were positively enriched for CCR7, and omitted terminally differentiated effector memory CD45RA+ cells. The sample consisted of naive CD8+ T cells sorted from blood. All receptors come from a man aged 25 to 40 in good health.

The CDR3 sequence: CASSLRGATYEQYF. The CDR3 DNA reads TGTGCCAGCAGTTTAAGGGGTGCGACCTACGAGCAGTACTTC. The chain has TRBV27 and TRBJ2-7; D might be TRBD1 (5 bases). The germline V and J ends were trimmed by 2 bases and 2 bases, with 10 bases remaining between them. The length of the CDR3 is 14 residues. From germline, CDR1 is MNHEY and CDR2 SMNVEV (reference sequence).

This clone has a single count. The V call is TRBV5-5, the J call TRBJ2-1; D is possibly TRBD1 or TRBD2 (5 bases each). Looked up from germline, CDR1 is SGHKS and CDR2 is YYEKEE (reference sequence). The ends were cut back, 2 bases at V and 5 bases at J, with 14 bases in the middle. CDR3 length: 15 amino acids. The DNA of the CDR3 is TGTGCCAGCAGCTTAGACTTCGAGGGGCACAATGAGCAGTTCTTC. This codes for CASSLDFEGHNEQFF.

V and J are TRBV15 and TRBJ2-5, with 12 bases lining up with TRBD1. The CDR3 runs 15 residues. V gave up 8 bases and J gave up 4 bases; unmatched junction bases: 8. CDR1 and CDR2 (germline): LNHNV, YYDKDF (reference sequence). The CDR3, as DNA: TGTGCCACCCTTTCCGGGACAGGGGGCATAGAGACCCAGTACTTC. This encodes CATLSGTGGIETQYF. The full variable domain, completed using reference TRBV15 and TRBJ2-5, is DAMVIQNPRYQVTQFGKPVTLSCSQTLNHNVMYWYQQKSSQAPKLLFHYYDKDFNNEADTPDNFQSRRPNTSFCFLDIRSPGLGDTAMYLCATLSGTGGIETQYFGPGTRLLVL.

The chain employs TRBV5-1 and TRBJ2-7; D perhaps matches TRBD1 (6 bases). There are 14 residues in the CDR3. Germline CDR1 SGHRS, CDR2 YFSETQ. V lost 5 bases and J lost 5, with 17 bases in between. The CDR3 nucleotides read TGCGCCAGCAGTTTGCGGTGGGGGCCGGACGAGCAGTACTTC. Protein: CASSLRWGPDEQYF.

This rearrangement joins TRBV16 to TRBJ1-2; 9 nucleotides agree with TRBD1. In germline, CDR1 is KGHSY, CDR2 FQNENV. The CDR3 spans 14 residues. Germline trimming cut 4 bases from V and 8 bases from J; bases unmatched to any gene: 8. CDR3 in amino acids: CASSRTGGVEGYTF. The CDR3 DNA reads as TGTGCCAGCAGCCGCACAGGGGGCGTAGAAGGCTACACCTTC.

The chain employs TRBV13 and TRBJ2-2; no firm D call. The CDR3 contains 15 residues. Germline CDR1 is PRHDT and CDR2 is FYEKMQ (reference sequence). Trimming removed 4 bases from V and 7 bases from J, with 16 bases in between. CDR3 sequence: CASSYTGRTGGELFF. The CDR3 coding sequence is TGTGCCAGCAGCTATACTGGACGGACCGGCGGGGAGCTGTTTTTT.

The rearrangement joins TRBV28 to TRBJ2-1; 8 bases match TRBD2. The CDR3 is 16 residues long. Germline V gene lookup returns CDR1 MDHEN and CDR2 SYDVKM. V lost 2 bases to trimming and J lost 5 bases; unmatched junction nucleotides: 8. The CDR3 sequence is CASSLDLLAGNNEQFF. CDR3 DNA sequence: TGTGCCAGCAGTTTAGATTTGTTAGCGGGAAACAATGAGCAGTTCTTC.

The CDR3 sequence: CASSSSGRFEFF. The CDR3 bases are TGTGCCAGCAGTTCTAGCGGGAGGTTCGAGTTCTTC. The chain links TRBV27 to TRBJ2-1, with 11 nucleotides matching TRBD2. Germline CDR1 reads MNHEY; CDR2 reads SMNVEV (reference sequence). The V gene end was trimmed by 4 bases and the J gene end by 14 bases; junction bases not matched to a gene: 4. The CDR3 spans 12 residues.

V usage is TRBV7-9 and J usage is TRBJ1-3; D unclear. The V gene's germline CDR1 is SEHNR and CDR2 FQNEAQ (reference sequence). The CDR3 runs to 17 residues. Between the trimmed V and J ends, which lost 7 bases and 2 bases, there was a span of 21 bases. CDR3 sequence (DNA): TGTGCCAGCATGCTCCACGAAGGGTTGCCAACTGGAAACACCATATATTTT. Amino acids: CASMLHEGLPTGNTIYF.

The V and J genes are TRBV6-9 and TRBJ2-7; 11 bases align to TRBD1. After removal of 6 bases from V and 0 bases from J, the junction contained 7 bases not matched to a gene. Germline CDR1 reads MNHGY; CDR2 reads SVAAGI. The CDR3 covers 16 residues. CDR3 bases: TGTGCCAGCAGCCGTAACGGGACAGGGGGCTCCTACGAGCAGTACTTC. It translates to CASSRNGTGGSYEQYF.

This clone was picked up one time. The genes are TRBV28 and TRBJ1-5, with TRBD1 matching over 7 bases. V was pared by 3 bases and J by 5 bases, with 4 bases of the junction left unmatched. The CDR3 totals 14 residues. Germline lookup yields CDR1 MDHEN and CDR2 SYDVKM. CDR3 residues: CASSLTGLDQPQHF. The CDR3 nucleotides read TGTGCCAGCAGTTTGACAGGGCTGGATCAGCCCCAGCATTTT.

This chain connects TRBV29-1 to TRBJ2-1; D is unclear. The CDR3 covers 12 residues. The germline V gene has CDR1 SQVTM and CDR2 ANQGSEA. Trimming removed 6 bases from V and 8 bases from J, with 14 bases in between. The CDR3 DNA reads TGCAGCGTAAGAGACCAGAGATATGAGCAGTTCTTC. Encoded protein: CSVRDQRYEQFF.

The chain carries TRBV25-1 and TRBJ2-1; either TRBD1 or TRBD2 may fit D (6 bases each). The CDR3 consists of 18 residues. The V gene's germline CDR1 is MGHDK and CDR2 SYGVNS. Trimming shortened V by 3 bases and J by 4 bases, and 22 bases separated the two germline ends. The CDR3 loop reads CASSDPRDNSEGYNEQFF. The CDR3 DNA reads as TGTGCCAGCAGTGACCCCCGGGACAACTCGGAGGGGTACAATGAGCAGTTCTTC.

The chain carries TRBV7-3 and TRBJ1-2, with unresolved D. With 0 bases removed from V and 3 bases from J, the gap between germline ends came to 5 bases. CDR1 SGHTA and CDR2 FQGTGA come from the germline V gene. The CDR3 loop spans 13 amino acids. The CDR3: CASSLTSDYGYTF. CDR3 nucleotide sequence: TGTGCCAGCAGCTTAACCTCCGACTATGGCTACACCTTC.

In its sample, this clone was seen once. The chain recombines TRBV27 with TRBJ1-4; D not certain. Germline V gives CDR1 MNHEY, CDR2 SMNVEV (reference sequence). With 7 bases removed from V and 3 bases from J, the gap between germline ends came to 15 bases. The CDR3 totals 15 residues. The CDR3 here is CASKGMGQANEKLFF. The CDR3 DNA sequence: TGTGCCAGCAAGGGAATGGGTCAGGCTAATGAAAAACTGTTTTTT.

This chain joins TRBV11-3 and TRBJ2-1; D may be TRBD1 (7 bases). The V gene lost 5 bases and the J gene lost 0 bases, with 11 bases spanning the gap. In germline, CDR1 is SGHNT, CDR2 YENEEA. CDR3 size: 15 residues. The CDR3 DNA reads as TGTGCCAGCAGCGGGCGGGACAGCTCCTACAATGAGCAGTTCTTC. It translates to CASSGRDSSYNEQFF.

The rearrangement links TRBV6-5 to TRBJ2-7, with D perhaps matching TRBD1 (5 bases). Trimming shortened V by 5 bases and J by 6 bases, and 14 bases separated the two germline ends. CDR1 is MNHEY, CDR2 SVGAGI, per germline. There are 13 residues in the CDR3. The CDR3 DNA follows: TGTGCCAGCAGTCTGACAGAAGTGGGCGAGCAGTACTTC. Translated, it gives CASSLTEVGEQYF.

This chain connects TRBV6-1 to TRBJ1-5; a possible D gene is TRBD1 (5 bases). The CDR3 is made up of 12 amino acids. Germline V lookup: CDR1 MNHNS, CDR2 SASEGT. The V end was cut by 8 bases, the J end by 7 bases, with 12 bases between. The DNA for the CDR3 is TGTGCCAGCTATCACGGGGGACAGCCCCAGCATTTT. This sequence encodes CASYHGGQPQHF.

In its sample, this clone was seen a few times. For the CDR3, the DNA is TGTGCCAGTAGTCGGTCGGGTGGTGGCTACGAGCAGTACTTC. Translating gives CASSRSGGGYEQYF. The chain links TRBV19 to TRBJ2-7; D is uncertain. This CDR3 spans 14 amino acids. The germline V gene has CDR1 LNHDA and CDR2 SQIVND (reference sequence). V lost 5 bases to trimming and J lost 3 bases, with 14 bases between them.

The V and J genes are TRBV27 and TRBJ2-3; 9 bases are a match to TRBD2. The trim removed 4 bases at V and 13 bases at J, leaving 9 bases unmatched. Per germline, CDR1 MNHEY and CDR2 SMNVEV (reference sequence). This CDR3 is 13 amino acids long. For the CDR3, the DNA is TGTGCCAGCAGTTCGGCGGGAGGGCCACATGAGTATTTT. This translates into CASSSAGGPHEYF.

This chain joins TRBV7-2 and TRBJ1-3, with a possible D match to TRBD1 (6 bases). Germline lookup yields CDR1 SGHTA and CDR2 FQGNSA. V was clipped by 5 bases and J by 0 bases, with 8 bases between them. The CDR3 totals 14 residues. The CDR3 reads CASSSRGSGNTIYF. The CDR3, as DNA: TGTGCCAGCAGCAGCAGGGGCTCTGGAAACACCATATATTTT.

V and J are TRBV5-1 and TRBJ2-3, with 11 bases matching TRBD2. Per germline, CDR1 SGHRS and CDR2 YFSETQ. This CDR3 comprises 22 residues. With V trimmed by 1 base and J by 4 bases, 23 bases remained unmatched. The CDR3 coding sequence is TGCGCCAGCAGCTTGTTAGTCATCTCGCTAGCGGGAGGACGGGAGAGTCCAGATACGCAGTATTTT. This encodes CASSLLVISLAGGRESPDTQYF.

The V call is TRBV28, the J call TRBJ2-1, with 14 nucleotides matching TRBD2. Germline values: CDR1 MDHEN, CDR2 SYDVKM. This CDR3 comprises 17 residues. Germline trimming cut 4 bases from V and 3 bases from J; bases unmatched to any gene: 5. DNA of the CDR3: TGTGCCAGCAGTTCCCGGACTAGCGGGAGGCTCTACAATGAGCAGTTCTTC. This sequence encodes CASSSRTSGRLYNEQFF.

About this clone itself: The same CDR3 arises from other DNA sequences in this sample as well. The CDR3 sequence: CASGGRNEQFF. As DNA, the CDR3 is TGTGCCAGCGGGGGGCGGAATGAGCAGTTCTTC. V usage is TRBV9 and J usage is TRBJ2-1; D may correspond to TRBD1 or TRBD2 (6 bases each). Per the germline V gene, CDR1 is SGDLS and CDR2 is YYNGEE. V lost 7 bases and J lost 7, with 9 bases in between. The CDR3 is 11 amino acids.

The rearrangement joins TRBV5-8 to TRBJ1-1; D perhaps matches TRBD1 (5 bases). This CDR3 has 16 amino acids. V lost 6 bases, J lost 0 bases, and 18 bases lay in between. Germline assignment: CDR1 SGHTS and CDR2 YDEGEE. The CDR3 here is CASIKTHGHLNTEAFF. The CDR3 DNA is TGTGCCAGCATTAAGACTCACGGACACCTGAACACTGAAGCTTTCTTT.

The CDR3 DNA reads TGTGCCAGCATCGACAGCAGCTCCTACAATGAGCAGTTCTTC. It specifies CASIDSSSYNEQFF. The chain employs TRBV7-9 and TRBJ2-1; a possible D gene is TRBD1 (5 bases). CDR1 is SEHNR, CDR2 FQNEAQ, per germline (reference sequence). V was clipped by 7 bases and J by 0 bases, with 10 bases between them. The CDR3 length is 14 residues.

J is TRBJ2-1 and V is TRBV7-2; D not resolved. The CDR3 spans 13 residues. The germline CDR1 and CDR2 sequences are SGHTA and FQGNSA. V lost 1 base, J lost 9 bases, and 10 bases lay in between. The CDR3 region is CASSLVSPSEQFF. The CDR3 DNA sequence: TGTGCCAGCAGCTTAGTCAGTCCCAGTGAGCAGTTCTTC. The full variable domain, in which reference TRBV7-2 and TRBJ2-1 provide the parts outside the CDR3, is GAGVSQSPSNKVTEKGKDVELRCDPISGHTALYWYRQSLGQGLEFLIYFQGNSAPDKSGLPSDRFSAERTGGSVSTLTIQRTQQEDSAVYLCASSLVSPSEQFFGPGTRLTVL.

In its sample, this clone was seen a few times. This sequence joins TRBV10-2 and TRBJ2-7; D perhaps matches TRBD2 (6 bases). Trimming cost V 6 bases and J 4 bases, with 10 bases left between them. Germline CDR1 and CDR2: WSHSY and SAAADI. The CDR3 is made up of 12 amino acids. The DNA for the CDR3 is TGCGCCAGCAGGACCCTAGCGTACGAGCAGTACTTC. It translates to CASRTLAYEQYF.

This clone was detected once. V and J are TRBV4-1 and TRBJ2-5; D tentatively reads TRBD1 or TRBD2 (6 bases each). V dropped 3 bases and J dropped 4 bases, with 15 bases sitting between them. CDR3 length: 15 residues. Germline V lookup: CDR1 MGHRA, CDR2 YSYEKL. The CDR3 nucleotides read TGCGCCAGCAGCCATTATTCGGGGGCCCTAGAGACCCAGTACTTC. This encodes CASSHYSGALETQYF.